This T cell receptor (beta chain) was observed in a study of blood T cell repertoires in COVID-19. Study at large: The study drew acute and convalescent COVID-19 samples from the United States, Italy and Spain. The cDNA or gDNA used as material had been derived from T cells, B-cell-depleted T cells, or PBMCs.

Original analysis: Quantification of nucleated cells was approximated via reference gene primer amplification. Libraries were prepared by immunoSEQ multiplex PCR; TCRdb keeps only in-frame clonotypes and omits some of them. Clone size and V and J calls were adopted from that table, with D and trimming inferred from the DNA. Among hundreds of thousands of clones, 85% to 90% were seen once, and the ten largest hold approximately 3%. The V gene end was trimmed by 2 bases and the J gene end by 4 bases; junction bases not matched to a gene: 11. The germline V gene encodes CDR1 MNHNS and CDR2 SASEGT. The CDR3 contains 16 residues.

This rearrangement joins TRBV6-1 to TRBJ2-7; 7 nucleotides agree with TRBD2. The source is a man in his fifties or sixties with acute or convalescent COVID-19. Sequencing used peripheral blood. Here the CDR3 reads CASSERERGAAYEQYF. The CDR3 DNA sequence: TGTGCCAGCAGTGAACGCGAGCGGGGTGCCGCTTACGAGCAGTACTTC.